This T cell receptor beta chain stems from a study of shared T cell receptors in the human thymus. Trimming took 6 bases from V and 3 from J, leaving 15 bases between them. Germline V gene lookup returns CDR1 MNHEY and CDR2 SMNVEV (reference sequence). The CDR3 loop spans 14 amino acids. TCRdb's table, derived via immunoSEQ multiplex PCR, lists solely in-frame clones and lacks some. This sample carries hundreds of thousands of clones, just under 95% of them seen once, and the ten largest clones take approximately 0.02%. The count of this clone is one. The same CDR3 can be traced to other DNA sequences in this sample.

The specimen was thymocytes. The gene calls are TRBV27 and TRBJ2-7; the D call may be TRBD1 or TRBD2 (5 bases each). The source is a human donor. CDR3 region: CASSLGTEGYEQYF. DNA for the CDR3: TGTGCCAGCAGCCTAGGGACCGAAGGCTACGAGCAGTACTTC.